The rows below give T cell receptor beta chains drawn from one sample of a study of shared clonotypes between healthy human individuals. The method was immunoSEQ multiplex PCR; TCRdb's version includes in-frame clones alone and lacks a portion of them. The table records 2,100,000 or so clones, under 97% of them present only once. Sequencing input: naive CD4+ T cells sorted from blood. The receptors come from a man between 18 and 35 years old in good health. CDR3s include the opening cysteine and the closing phenylalanine or tryptophan. D genes are given only for firm matches. Only part of the rows carry a size: once, few, many, or a class if the clone is expanded.

cdr3_nt: TGTGCCAGCAGTTACTCGGGGGCCATGAACACTGAAGCTTTCTTT; cdr3_aa: CASSYSGAMNTEAFF; d_call: -; v_call: TRBV6-6; j_call: TRBJ1-1; clone_size: once
cdr3_nt: TGTGCCAGCAGTTACTCCCTTGAAAAACTGTTTTTT; cdr3_aa: CASSYSLEKLFF; d_call: -; v_call: TRBV6-6; j_call: TRBJ1-4; clone_size: -
cdr3_nt: TGTGCCATCAGAGGACTAGCGGGAGGAGGGGACTCCTACAATGAGCAGTTCTTC; cdr3_aa: CAIRGLAGGGDSYNEQFF; d_call: TRBD2; v_call: TRBV10-3; j_call: TRBJ2-1; clone_size: -
cdr3_nt: TGTGCCAGCAGCTTCCTGACAGGGTGGATTCCCACAGATACGCAGTATTTT; cdr3_aa: CASSFLTGWIPTDTQYF; d_call: TRBD1; v_call: TRBV7-9; j_call: TRBJ2-3; clone_size: -
cdr3_nt: TGTGCCAGCTCACCAAGTCCCCTCCTAGCCGGCGAGCAGTACTTC; cdr3_aa: CASSPSPLLAGEQYF; d_call: -; v_call: TRBV18; j_call: TRBJ2-7; clone_size: -
cdr3_nt: TGTGCCAGCAGTTCACAGGGTAACGAGCAGTACTTC; cdr3_aa: CASSSQGNEQYF; d_call: -; v_call: TRBV6-5; j_call: TRBJ2-7; clone_size: -
cdr3_nt: TGTGCCAGCAGTAGGTCTTTTACACTAGAGACCCAGTACTTC; cdr3_aa: CASSRSFTLETQYF; d_call: -; v_call: TRBV2; j_call: TRBJ2-5; clone_size: -
cdr3_nt: TGTGCCAGCAGCTTAAGCAGGGGGTACGGGGAGCTGTTTTTT; cdr3_aa: CASSLSRGYGELFF; d_call: TRBD1; v_call: TRBV7-9; j_call: TRBJ2-2; clone_size: -
cdr3_nt: TGTGCCAGCAGTTACTCCTCGGCGGGGGCCTACGAGCAGTACTTC; cdr3_aa: CASSYSSAGAYEQYF; d_call: TRBD2; v_call: TRBV6-5; j_call: TRBJ2-7; clone_size: -
cdr3_nt: TGTGCCTGGACCAAGACAACGACGGGAGAAAAACTGTTTTTT; cdr3_aa: CAWTKTTTGEKLFF; d_call: -; v_call: TRBV30; j_call: TRBJ1-4; clone_size: -
cdr3_nt: TGTGCCAGCAGTGGAGGACTACCCGAAGAGGGGGGGGATACGCAGTATTTT; cdr3_aa: CASSGGLPEEGGDTQYF; d_call: -; v_call: TRBV2; j_call: TRBJ2-3; clone_size: -
cdr3_nt: TGTGCCAGCTCACCACCTCAATCCTCTATGTTCTTC; cdr3_aa: CASSPPQSSMFF; d_call: -; v_call: TRBV18; j_call: TRBJ2-1; clone_size: -
cdr3_nt: TGTGCCAGCAGGCCGGGACAGCACAAAAACATTCAGTACTTC; cdr3_aa: CASRPGQHKNIQYF; d_call: TRBD1; v_call: TRBV6-5; j_call: TRBJ2-4; clone_size: once
cdr3_nt: TGTGCCAGCAGTTTATATGGGGGGGACGAAGAGACCCAGTACTTC; cdr3_aa: CASSLYGGDEETQYF; d_call: TRBD2; v_call: TRBV27; j_call: TRBJ2-5; clone_size: -
cdr3_nt: TGTGCCAGCAGCTTGGGCCAGGGGGTAGAGACCCAGTACTTC; cdr3_aa: CASSLGQGVETQYF; d_call: TRBD1; v_call: TRBV5-4; j_call: TRBJ2-5; clone_size: -
cdr3_nt: TGTGCCAGCAGCTTAGGGGTAGGGTCCTACGAGCAGTACTTC; cdr3_aa: CASSLGVGSYEQYF; d_call: -; v_call: TRBV7-2; j_call: TRBJ2-7; clone_size: once
cdr3_nt: TGTGCCAGCTCACCTACGGGACAGGGAGAAAGTGGAAACACCATATATTTT; cdr3_aa: CASSPTGQGESGNTIYF; d_call: TRBD1; v_call: TRBV18; j_call: TRBJ1-3; clone_size: -
cdr3_nt: TGTGCCAGCAGCCCTGGGACCCCGACAGATACGCAGTATTTT; cdr3_aa: CASSPGTPTDTQYF; d_call: -; v_call: TRBV6-6; j_call: TRBJ2-3; clone_size: -
cdr3_nt: TGTGCCAGCAGGGCGGGACAGGGGGCGACTGAAGCTTTCTTT; cdr3_aa: CASRAGQGATEAFF; d_call: TRBD1; v_call: TRBV6-5; j_call: TRBJ1-1; clone_size: once
cdr3_nt: TGTGCCAGCAGCCAAGATCGTCCCGGGACTAGCGGGAGAACCCCCTACGAGCAGTACTTC; cdr3_aa: CASSQDRPGTSGRTPYEQYF; d_call: TRBD2; v_call: TRBV14; j_call: TRBJ2-7; clone_size: -
cdr3_nt: TGTGCCAGCAGCCCCGGGGCTCACGAGCAGTACTTC; cdr3_aa: CASSPGAHEQYF; d_call: -; v_call: TRBV5-6; j_call: TRBJ2-7; clone_size: -
cdr3_nt: TGTGCCAGCAGTTACTCCGGGTACTCTGGAAACACCATATATTTT; cdr3_aa: CASSYSGYSGNTIYF; d_call: -; v_call: TRBV6-5; j_call: TRBJ1-3; clone_size: -
cdr3_nt: TGTGCCAGCAGTGAAGGTCTTAAGGGCGAGCAGTACTTC; cdr3_aa: CASSEGLKGEQYF; d_call: -; v_call: TRBV6-1; j_call: TRBJ2-7; clone_size: -
cdr3_nt: TGTGCCAGCAGAACTGGGGGGGCGAATTCACCCCTCCACTTT; cdr3_aa: CASRTGGANSPLHF; d_call: -; v_call: TRBV5-4; j_call: TRBJ1-6; clone_size: once
cdr3_nt: TGTGCCAGCATTTGGGGGGGTTATGGCTACACCTTC; cdr3_aa: CASIWGGYGYTF; d_call: -; v_call: TRBV2; j_call: TRBJ1-2; clone_size: -
cdr3_nt: TGTGCCACCAGCAGAGTACTAGCGGGGGTGTGGGAGCAGTTCTTC; cdr3_aa: CATSRVLAGVWEQFF; d_call: TRBD2; v_call: TRBV15; j_call: TRBJ2-1; clone_size: -
cdr3_nt: TGCGCCAGCAGCATTGACAGACACACTAATTCACCCCTCCACTTT; cdr3_aa: CASSIDRHTNSPLHF; d_call: -; v_call: TRBV5-1; j_call: TRBJ1-6; clone_size: -
cdr3_nt: TGTGCCAAACGGGCTGGGAAAAGGAATTCACCCCTCCACTTT; cdr3_aa: CAKRAGKRNSPLHF; d_call: -; v_call: TRBV2; j_call: TRBJ1-6; clone_size: -
cdr3_nt: TGTGCCAGCAGATGGTATGACTGGGCCTCGAACACTGAAGCTTTCTTT; cdr3_aa: CASRWYDWASNTEAFF; d_call: -; v_call: TRBV6-6; j_call: TRBJ1-1; clone_size: -
cdr3_nt: TGTGCGCTCGGGGGGGCCTTGGAGGAGCAGTTCTTC; cdr3_aa: CALGGALEEQFF; d_call: TRBD2; v_call: TRBV25-1; j_call: TRBJ2-1; clone_size: -
cdr3_nt: TGTGCCAGTAGACGACAGGGGGGAGGAGAGACCCAGTACTTC; cdr3_aa: CASRRQGGGETQYF; d_call: TRBD1; v_call: TRBV19; j_call: TRBJ2-5; clone_size: -
cdr3_nt: TGTGCCAGCAGCCGTGACTCTCACACTGAAGCTTTCTTT; cdr3_aa: CASSRDSHTEAFF; d_call: -; v_call: TRBV7-2; j_call: TRBJ1-1; clone_size: once
cdr3_nt: TGTGCCTGGAGTCCGGGACTAGCTCCAGATACGCAGTATTTT; cdr3_aa: CAWSPGLAPDTQYF; d_call: TRBD2; v_call: TRBV30; j_call: TRBJ2-3; clone_size: -
cdr3_nt: TGTGCCATCAGTGTAAGGGGGGGGGAGGAAGCTTTCTTT; cdr3_aa: CAISVRGGEEAFF; d_call: -; v_call: TRBV10-3; j_call: TRBJ1-1; clone_size: -
cdr3_nt: TGTGCCAGCAGCCGAGACTCTAGTGGCCCCGGGGAGCTGTTTTTT; cdr3_aa: CASSRDSSGPGELFF; d_call: -; v_call: TRBV11-2; j_call: TRBJ2-2; clone_size: -
cdr3_nt: TGTGCCAGCAGTCTGACAGGGGTCAAAAACATTCAGTACTTC; cdr3_aa: CASSLTGVKNIQYF; d_call: TRBD1; v_call: TRBV25-1; j_call: TRBJ2-4; clone_size: once
cdr3_nt: TGTGCCAGCAGCGTAGGAGGGGCGGAAGAGACCCAGTACTTC; cdr3_aa: CASSVGGAEETQYF; d_call: -; v_call: TRBV9; j_call: TRBJ2-5; clone_size: -
cdr3_nt: TGTGCCAGCAGCTACAGGGGTCGGACTAGTTTAAGTACAGATACGCAGTATTTT; cdr3_aa: CASSYRGRTSLSTDTQYF; d_call: -; v_call: TRBV7-2; j_call: TRBJ2-3; clone_size: -
cdr3_nt: TGTGCCAGCAGCTTACTACAGACAGGGGGCGTCCATGGCTACACCTTC; cdr3_aa: CASSLLQTGGVHGYTF; d_call: TRBD1; v_call: TRBV7-8; j_call: TRBJ1-2; clone_size: -
cdr3_nt: TGTGCCAGCAGCTACCTAACAGGGCCCCGATTATCTCAGGATACGCAGTATTTT; cdr3_aa: CASSYLTGPRLSQDTQYF; d_call: -; v_call: TRBV5-6; j_call: TRBJ2-3; clone_size: -